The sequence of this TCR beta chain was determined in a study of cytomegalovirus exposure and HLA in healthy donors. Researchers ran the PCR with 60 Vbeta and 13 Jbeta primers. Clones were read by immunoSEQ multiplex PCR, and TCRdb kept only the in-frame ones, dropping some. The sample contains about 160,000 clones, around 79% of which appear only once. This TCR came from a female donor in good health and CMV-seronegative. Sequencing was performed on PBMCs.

The DNA for the CDR3 is TGTGCCAGCTCACCGAGGGGGTATGCTTCTGGAAACACCATATATTTT. Encoded protein: CASSPRGYASGNTIYF. The chain combines TRBV18 with TRBJ1-3, with TRBD1 as a possible D gene (6 bases). Germline CDR1 and CDR2: KGHSH and LQKENI. The CDR3 spans 16 residues. The V gene lost 3 bases and the J gene lost 1 base, with 13 bases spanning the gap. Filled out from reference TRBV18 and TRBJ1-3, the complete variable domain reads NAGVMQNPRHLVRRRGQEARLRCSPMKGHSHVYWYRQLPEEGLKFMVYLQKENIIDESGMPKERFSAEFPKEGPSILRIQQVVRGDSAAYFCASSPRGYASGNTIYFGEGSWLTVV.